This T cell receptor beta chain came from a study of CD8 T cells in ankylosing spondylitis. TCRdb analysed the 5' RACE reads with MiXCR anew, one entry per CDR3 protein. In the table there are 200,000 to 300,000 distinct CDR3 sequences, under 35% of which are singletons. The CDR3 consists of 12 residues. CDR1 DFQATT and CDR2 SNEGSKA come from the germline V gene (reference sequence). V was trimmed by 3 bases and J by 9 bases, leaving 12 bases between them. The rearrangement joins TRBV20-1 to TRBJ2-1; possible D gene TRBD1, 6 bases. This sequence was found in a male donor with ankylosing spondylitis or in good health (not recorded which). The sample consisted of blood, either unsorted or a sorted T cell fraction (not recorded which). The CDR3 loop is CSARTGSAEQFF. The CDR3 nucleotides are TGCAGTGCTAGGACAGGTTCAGCTGAGCAGTTCTTC.